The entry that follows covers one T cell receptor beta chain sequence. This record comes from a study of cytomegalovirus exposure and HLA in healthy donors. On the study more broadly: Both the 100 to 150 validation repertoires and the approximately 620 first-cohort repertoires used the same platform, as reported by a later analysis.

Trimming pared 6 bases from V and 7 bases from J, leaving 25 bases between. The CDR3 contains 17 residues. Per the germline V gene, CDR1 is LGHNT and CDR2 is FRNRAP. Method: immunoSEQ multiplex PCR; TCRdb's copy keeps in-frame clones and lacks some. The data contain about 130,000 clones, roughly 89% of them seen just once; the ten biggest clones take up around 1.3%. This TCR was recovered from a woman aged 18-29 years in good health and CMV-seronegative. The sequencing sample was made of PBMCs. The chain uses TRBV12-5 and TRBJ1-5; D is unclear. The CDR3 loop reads CASGEGDGSAVGQPQHF. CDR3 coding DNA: TGTGCTAGTGGAGAAGGTGACGGGAGTGCGGTAGGACAGCCCCAGCATTTT.